The present T cell receptor beta chain was sequenced within a study of blood T cells in healthy people across ages. Trimming removed 3 bases from V and 0 bases from J; junction bases left unmatched: 14. Germline CDR1 reads LGHNA; CDR2 reads YNFKEQ. The CDR3 loop spans 20 amino acids. Then a second PCR, running about 6 to 12 cycles, was carried out with a sample-barcoded 5' primer and a J-beta primer mix. Each single sample gave us at least 2.5 million CDR3-containing paired-end reads. TCRdb re-derived calls from the 5' RACE reads in MiXCR, one entry per CDR3 protein. This sample has under 1,000,000 distinct CDR3 sequences; 46% occur once, and the top ten carry around 18%. Isolating PBMCs gave at least 7 million of these cells per sample.

Sequencing used blood. The rearrangement joins TRBV4-2 to TRBJ2-1; 10 bases match TRBD1. The TCR sequence derives from a man older than 75 in good health. The chain's CDR3 is CASSHPRDRGPSSSYNEQFF. The CDR3 DNA sequence: TGTGCCAGCAGCCATCCCCGGGACAGGGGCCCTTCTAGCTCCTACAATGAGCAGTTCTTC.